The table lists the clone carrying this T cell receptor beta chain with a few counts. This specimen belongs to a study of shared clonotypes between healthy human individuals. Study details: Serving as donors were two women and a few men, whose ages spanned 18 to 49.

CD45RA-negative memory and CD45RA+ naive subsets were split from the CD4+ cells. Sequencing was at deep level. Original handling: Sequence data from immunoSEQ were junction-only and lacked quality scores; consequently, filtering differed. Only in-frame clones appear in the TCRdb table, and some are missing; sequencing was by immunoSEQ multiplex PCR. V and J calls and clone size are those listed in that table; D and trimming were worked out from the DNA. The sample has more than 900,000 clones; around 78% are singletons. Germline loops: CDR1 LNHDA, CDR2 SQIVND (reference sequence). The CDR3 length is 14 residues. V lost 4 bases, J lost 1 base, and 3 bases stayed unmatched.

The chain is built from TRBV19 and TRBJ2-5, with 7 bases that match TRBD1. This TCR came from a young man in good health. Some clones in this sample may be carry-over from other donors' samples. Source material: memory CD4+ T cells from PBMCs. Noted subset: CD45RA-negative fraction. The CDR3: CASSRGQSQETQYF. The DNA of the CDR3 is TGTGCCAGTAGTAGGGGACAGTCCCAAGAGACCCAGTACTTC.